The entry that follows covers one TCR beta chain sequence. What it binds is unknown. Germline assignment: CDR1 LGHNT and CDR2 FRNRAP. Trimming took 9 bases from V and 0 from J; bases not matched to a gene: 10. CDR3 length: 15 amino acids. These data are taken from a study of Graves' ophthalmopathy and Graves' hyperthyroidism. Study-level findings and limits: Ophthalmopathy progression was predicted with around 71% sensitivity and approximately 79% specificity.

Only newly diagnosed hyperthyroidism patients aged 18 to 65, with under 2 months' duration, were enrolled. Each diagnosis was determined on the basis of clinical symptoms, serum thyroxine, TRAb, thyroid ultrasound and orbital computed tomography. The PBMCs had their origin in 10 ml of fresh peripheral blood. Amplifying from RNA transcripts, the study obtained TCR beta CDR3 regions. In the first round, RT-PCR was carried out with HTBI primers, and a multiplex PCR formed the second round. TCRdb ran MiXCR on the multiplex PCR reads and lists one entry per CDR3 protein. The table has more than 300,000 distinct CDR3 sequences, about a sixth seen once.

The TCR originated in an adult woman with stable Graves' hyperthyroidism. The rearrangement uses TRBV12-5 and TRBJ2-7; 8 positions agree with TRBD1. Sequencing was carried out using peripheral blood. The CDR3 DNA reads TGTGCTAGCGCCCCCCGGGACAGGAGCTCCTACGAGCAGTACTTC. Amino acid sequence: CASAPRDRSSYEQYF.